Given below is one T cell receptor (beta chain) in context. Deletions cut 5 bases from V and 0 bases from J, with 14 bases between. CDR3 size: 16 residues. The germline V gene has CDR1 MNHEY and CDR2 SMNVEV (reference sequence). The data derive from a study of blood T cells in healthy people across ages. Combining a sample-barcoded 5' primer with a J-beta primer mix, a second PCR ran for roughly 7 to 12 cycles. Each CDR3 protein gets one entry after TCRdb re-called the 5' RACE reads with MiXCR. This sample yields roughly 1,300,000 distinct CDR3 sequences, of which roughly 60% are seen a single time; roughly 6.3% belongs to the top ten.

The rearrangement links TRBV27 to TRBJ1-5; possible D gene TRBD1, 6 bases. Specimen: blood. This TCR was sampled from a man aged 18-30 years in good health. The CDR3 loop reads CASSEQGSGSNQPQHF. CDR3 coding DNA: TGTGCCAGCAGTGAACAGGGATCAGGTAGCAATCAGCCCCAGCATTTT.